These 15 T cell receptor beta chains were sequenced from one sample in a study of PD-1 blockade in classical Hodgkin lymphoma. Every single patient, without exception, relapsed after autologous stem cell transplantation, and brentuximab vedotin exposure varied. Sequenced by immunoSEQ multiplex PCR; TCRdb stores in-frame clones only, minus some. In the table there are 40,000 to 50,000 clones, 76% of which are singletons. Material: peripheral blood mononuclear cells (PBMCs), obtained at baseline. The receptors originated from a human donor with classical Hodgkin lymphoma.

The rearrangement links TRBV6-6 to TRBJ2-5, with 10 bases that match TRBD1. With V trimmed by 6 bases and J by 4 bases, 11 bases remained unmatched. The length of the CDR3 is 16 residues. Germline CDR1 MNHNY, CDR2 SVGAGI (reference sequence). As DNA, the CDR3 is TGTGCCAGCAGGTTAGGGACAGGGGCAGAGACAGAGACCCAGTACTTC. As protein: CASRLGTGAETETQYF.

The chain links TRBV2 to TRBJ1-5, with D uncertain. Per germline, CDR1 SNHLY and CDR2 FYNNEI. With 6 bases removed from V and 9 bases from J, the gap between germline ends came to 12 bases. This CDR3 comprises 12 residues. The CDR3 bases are TGTGCCAGCAGACTAGCGGGGAGGCCCCAGCATTTT. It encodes CASRLAGRPQHF.

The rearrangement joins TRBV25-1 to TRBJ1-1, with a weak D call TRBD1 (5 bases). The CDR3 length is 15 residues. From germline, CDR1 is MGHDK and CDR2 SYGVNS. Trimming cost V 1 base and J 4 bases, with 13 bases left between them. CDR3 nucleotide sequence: TGTGCCAGCAGTGAATCGATGGGACTACCCACTGAAGCTTTCTTT. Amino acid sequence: CASSESMGLPTEAFF.

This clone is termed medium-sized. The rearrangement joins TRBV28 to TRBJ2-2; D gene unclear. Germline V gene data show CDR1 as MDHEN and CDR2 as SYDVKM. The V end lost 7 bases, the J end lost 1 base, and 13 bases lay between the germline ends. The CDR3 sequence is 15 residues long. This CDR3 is CASNPTQGNTGELFF. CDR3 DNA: TGTGCCAGCAATCCCACTCAAGGGAACACCGGGGAGCTGTTTTTT.

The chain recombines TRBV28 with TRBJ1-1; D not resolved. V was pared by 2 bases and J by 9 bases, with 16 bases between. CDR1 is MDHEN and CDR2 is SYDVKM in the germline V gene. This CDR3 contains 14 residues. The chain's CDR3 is CASSLGLQSGKAFF. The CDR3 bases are TGTGCCAGCAGTTTAGGCCTCCAGAGTGGAAAAGCTTTCTTT.

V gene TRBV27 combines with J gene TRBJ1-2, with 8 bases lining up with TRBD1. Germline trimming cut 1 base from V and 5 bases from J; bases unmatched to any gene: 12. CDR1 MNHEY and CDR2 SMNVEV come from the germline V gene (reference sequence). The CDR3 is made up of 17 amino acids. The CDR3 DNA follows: TGTGCCAGCAGTTTATTCGGTGGACAGGGAATGGTGTATGGCTACACCTTC. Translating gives CASSLFGGQGMVYGYTF.

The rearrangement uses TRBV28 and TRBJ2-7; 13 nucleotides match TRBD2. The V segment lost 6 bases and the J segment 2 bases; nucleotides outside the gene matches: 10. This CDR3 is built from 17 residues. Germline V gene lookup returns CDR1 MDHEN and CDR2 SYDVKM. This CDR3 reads CASRNPGLAGNTYEQYF. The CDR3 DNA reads TGTGCCAGCAGGAATCCGGGACTAGCGGGAAACACCTACGAGCAGTACTTC. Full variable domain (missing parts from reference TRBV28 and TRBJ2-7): DVKVTQSSRYLVKRTGEKVFLECVQDMDHENMFWYRQDPGLGLRLIYFSYDVKMKEKGDIPEGYSVSREKKERFSLILESASTNQTSMYLCASRNPGLAGNTYEQYFGPGTRLTVT.

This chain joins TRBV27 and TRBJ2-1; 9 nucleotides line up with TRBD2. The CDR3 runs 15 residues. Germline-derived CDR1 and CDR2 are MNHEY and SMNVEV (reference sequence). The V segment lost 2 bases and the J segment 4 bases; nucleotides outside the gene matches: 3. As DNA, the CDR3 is TGTGCCAGCAGTTTACGCGGGAGGGCTTACAATGAGCAGTTCTTC. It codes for CASSLRGRAYNEQFF.

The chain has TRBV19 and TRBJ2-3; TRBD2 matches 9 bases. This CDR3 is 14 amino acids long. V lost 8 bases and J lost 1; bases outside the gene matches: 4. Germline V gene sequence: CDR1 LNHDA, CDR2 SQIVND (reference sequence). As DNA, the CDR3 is TGTGCCAGTGGTCCTAGCGGGGGCACAGATACGCAGTATTTT. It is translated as CASGPSGGTDTQYF.

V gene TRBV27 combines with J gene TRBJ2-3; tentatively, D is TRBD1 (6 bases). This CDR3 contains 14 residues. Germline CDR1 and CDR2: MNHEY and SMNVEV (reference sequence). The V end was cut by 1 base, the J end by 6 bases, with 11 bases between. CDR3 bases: TGTGCCAGCAGTTTATTACAGGGCGTGGATACGCAGTATTTT. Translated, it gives CASSLLQGVDTQYF.

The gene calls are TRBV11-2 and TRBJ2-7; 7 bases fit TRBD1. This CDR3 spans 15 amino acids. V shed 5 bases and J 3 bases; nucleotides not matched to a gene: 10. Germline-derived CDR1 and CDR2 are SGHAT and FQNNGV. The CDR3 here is CASSILTGNRYEQYF. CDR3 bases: TGTGCCAGCAGCATCCTGACAGGGAATCGCTACGAGCAGTACTTC.

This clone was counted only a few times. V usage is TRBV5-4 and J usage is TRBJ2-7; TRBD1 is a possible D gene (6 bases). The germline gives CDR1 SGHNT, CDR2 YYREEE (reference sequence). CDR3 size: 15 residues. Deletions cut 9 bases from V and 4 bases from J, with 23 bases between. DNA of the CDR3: TGTGCCACCCTGGAGGAACCAGGGACAAGGTACGAGCAGTACTTC. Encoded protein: CATLEEPGTRYEQYF.

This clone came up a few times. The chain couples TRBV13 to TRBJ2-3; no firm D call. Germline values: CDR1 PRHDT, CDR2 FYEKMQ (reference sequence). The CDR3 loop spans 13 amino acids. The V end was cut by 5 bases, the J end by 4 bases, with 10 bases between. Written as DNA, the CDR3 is TGTGCCAGCAGCCGACCTGCGGCAGATACGCAGTATTTT. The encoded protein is CASSRPAADTQYF. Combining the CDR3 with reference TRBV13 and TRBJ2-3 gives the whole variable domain AAGVIQSPRHLIKEKRETATLKCYPIPRHDTVYWYQQGPGQDPQFLISFYEKMQSDKGSIPDRFSAQQFSDYHSELNMSSLELGDSALYFCASSRPAADTQYFGPGTRLTVL.

The CDR3 protein is CASSLRGIREDTIYF. In nucleotides, the CDR3 is TGTGCCAGCAGTCTCAGGGGAATTCGGGAAGACACCATATATTTT. This chain uses TRBV6-1 with TRBJ1-3, with a tentative D call TRBD1 (6 bases). The V gene lost 5 bases and the J gene lost 8 bases, with 19 bases spanning the gap. From germline, CDR1 is MNHNS and CDR2 SASEGT. CDR3 length: 15 amino acids.

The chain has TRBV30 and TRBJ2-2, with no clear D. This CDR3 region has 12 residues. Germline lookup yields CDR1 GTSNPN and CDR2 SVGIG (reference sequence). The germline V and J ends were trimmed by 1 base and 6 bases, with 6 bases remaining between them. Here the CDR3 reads CAWSALAGELFF. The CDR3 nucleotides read TGTGCCTGGAGTGCTCTAGCCGGGGAGCTGTTTTTT.